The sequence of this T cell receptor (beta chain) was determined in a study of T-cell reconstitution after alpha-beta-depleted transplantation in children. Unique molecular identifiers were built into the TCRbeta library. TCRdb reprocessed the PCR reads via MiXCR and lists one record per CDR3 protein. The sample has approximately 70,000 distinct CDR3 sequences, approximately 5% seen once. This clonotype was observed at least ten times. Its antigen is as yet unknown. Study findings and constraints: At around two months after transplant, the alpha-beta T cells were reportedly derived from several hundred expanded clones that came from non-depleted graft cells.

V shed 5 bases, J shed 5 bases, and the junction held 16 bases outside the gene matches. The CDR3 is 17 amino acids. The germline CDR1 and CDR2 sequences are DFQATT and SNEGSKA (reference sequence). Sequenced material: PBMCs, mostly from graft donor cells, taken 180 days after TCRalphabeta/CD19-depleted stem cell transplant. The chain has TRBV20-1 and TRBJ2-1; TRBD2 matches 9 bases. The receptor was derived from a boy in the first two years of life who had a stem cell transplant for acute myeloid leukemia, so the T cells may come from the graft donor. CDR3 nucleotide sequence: TGCAGTGCTCCTTACTGGAGCGGGGGGAAGAACGACAATGAGCAGTTCTTC. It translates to CSAPYWSGGKNDNEQFF.